The source of this T cell receptor (beta chain) is a study of beta chain features in type 1 diabetes. Points from the study as a whole: Type 1 diabetes patients had moderately but significantly shorter TCRB CDR3s in all four CD4+ subsets.

Of note for this clone: Its antigen remains unknown.

Investigators reverse transcribed all isolated RNA, so they sequenced expressed TCRB transcripts. This table comes from immunoSEQ multiplex PCR, and its TCRdb copy is limited to in-frame clones, with some not included. Among tens of thousands of clones listed, roughly half were seen once. Germline lookup yields CDR1 ENHRY and CDR2 SYGVKD. This CDR3 region has 12 residues. V was trimmed by 6 bases and J by 1 base, leaving 6 bases between them. The sequence was obtained from a man aged 30 to 45 with type 1 diabetes. Sequenced input: central memory CD4+ T cells from blood. The chain recombines TRBV10-3 with TRBJ1-1, with D possibly being TRBD1 (6 bases). The CDR3 region is CAISRGNTEAFF. CDR3 nucleotide sequence: TGTGCCATCAGCAGGGGGAACACTGAAGCTTTCTTT.